These 31 T cell receptor beta chains were sequenced from one sample in a study of OX40 agonist ivuxolimab in advanced cancers. This table comes from immunoSEQ multiplex PCR, and its TCRdb copy is limited to in-frame clones, with some not included. This sample yields about 70,000 clones, of which 92% are seen a single time; under 10% belongs to the top ten. The starting material was CD4+ or CD8+ T cells sorted from blood, obtained in a trial of the OX40 agonist ivuxolimab. Receptors originate from an adult with an advanced solid tumor such as melanoma, head and neck, liver or kidney cancer.

The rearrangement links TRBV29-1 to TRBJ1-2, with a tentative D call TRBD1 (6 bases). This CDR3 has 13 amino acids. V lost 2 bases and J lost 4, with 11 bases in between. Germline V gene lookup returns CDR1 SQVTM and CDR2 ANQGSEA. The CDR3 protein is CSVEKGGLYGYTF. CDR3 coding DNA: TGCAGCGTTGAAAAGGGGGGGCTCTATGGCTACACCTTC.

The chain carries TRBV27 and TRBJ2-4, with 8 bases matching TRBD1. The germline gives CDR1 MNHEY, CDR2 SMNVEV (reference sequence). After removal of 6 bases from V and 0 bases from J, the junction contained 4 bases not matched to a gene. The CDR3 loop spans 15 amino acids. The CDR3 reads CASRYTGGAKNIQYF. In DNA form, the CDR3 reads TGTGCCAGCAGATATACAGGGGGAGCCAAAAACATTCAGTACTTC.

In this sample, this clone turned up once. The chain combines TRBV4-1 with TRBJ1-4; TRBD1 matches at 8 bases. CDR1 MGHRA and CDR2 YSYEKL come from the germline V gene. The CDR3 is 18 residues long. V shed 0 bases and J 5 bases; nucleotides not matched to a gene: 11. The CDR3 sequence is CASSQDRFGGQENEKLFF. In nucleotides, the CDR3 is TGCGCCAGCAGCCAAGATCGGTTCGGGGGACAGGAGAATGAAAAACTGTTTTTT.

The chain employs TRBV14 and TRBJ2-2, with D possibly being TRBD2 (6 bases). This CDR3 spans 14 amino acids. V lost 5 bases and J lost 3, with 10 bases in between. CDR1 and CDR2 from the germline V gene are SGHDN and FVKESK. CDR3 loop: CASSGTYDTGELFF. The DNA of the CDR3 is TGTGCCAGCAGCGGGACTTATGACACCGGGGAGCTGTTTTTT.

This chain joins TRBV27 and TRBJ1-2; D is unclear. Germline V gene lookup returns CDR1 MNHEY and CDR2 SMNVEV (reference sequence). Trimming left V 3 bases short and J 2 bases short, with 7 bases between. The length of the CDR3 is 13 residues. CDR3 in DNA: TGTGCCAGCAGTTTGGCAGAAAACTATGGCTACACCTTC. Translating it yields CASSLAENYGYTF.

The chain employs TRBV5-1 and TRBJ2-1, with D perhaps being TRBD1 or TRBD2 (5 bases each). This CDR3 spans 17 amino acids. CDR1 is SGHRS and CDR2 is YFSETQ in the germline V gene. V lost 4 bases to trimming and J lost 7 bases, with 24 bases between them. The CDR3 reads CASSIASFRDRQNEQFF. The CDR3 DNA sequence: TGCGCCAGCAGCATCGCCTCTTTCCGGGACCGGCAAAATGAGCAGTTCTTC.

The chain employs TRBV27 and TRBJ1-5, with D possibly TRBD1 on 6 matching bases. CDR3 length: 15 amino acids. The germline V and J ends were trimmed by 6 bases and 5 bases, with 17 bases remaining between them. Germline assignment: CDR1 MNHEY and CDR2 SMNVEV (reference sequence). The CDR3 is CASSPQGPKDQPQHF. In nucleotides, the CDR3 is TGTGCCAGCAGCCCTCAGGGGCCGAAGGATCAGCCCCAGCATTTT.

The rearrangement joins TRBV4-1 to TRBJ2-7; a weak D match, TRBD2 (6 bases). Germline values: CDR1 MGHRA, CDR2 YSYEKL. The CDR3 contains 16 residues. The ends were cut back, 1 base at V and 1 base at J, with 14 bases in the middle. The CDR3 region has the DNA TGCGCCAGCAGCCAAGTCGTCGGGACTGGGTCCTACGAGCAGTACTTC. Residues: CASSQVVGTGSYEQYF.

This clone was seen once. The V call is TRBV27, the J call TRBJ2-1; 11 nucleotides match TRBD2. Unmatched junction bases numbered 4, after V lost 6 bases and J lost 0 bases. The V gene's germline CDR1 is MNHEY and CDR2 SMNVEV (reference sequence). The CDR3 loop spans 16 amino acids. The CDR3 coding sequence is TGTGCCAGCAGCCCTAGCGGGGGGAACTCCTACAATGAGCAGTTCTTC. Protein sequence: CASSPSGGNSYNEQFF.

The V and J genes are TRBV7-9 and TRBJ2-5; D is possibly TRBD2 (6 bases). The CDR3 runs to 15 residues. V lost 5 bases and J lost 0, with 13 bases in between. Germline CDR1 and CDR2: SEHNR and FQNEAQ (reference sequence). In DNA form, the CDR3 reads TGTGCCAGCAGCCCCCCTCGCGGGAACCAAGAGACCCAGTACTTC. Protein: CASSPPRGNQETQYF. Variable domain in full (rest from reference TRBV7-9 and TRBJ2-5): DTGVSQNPRHKITKRGQNVTFRCDPISEHNRLYWYRQTLGQGPEFLTYFQNEAQLEKSRLLSDRFSAERPKGSFSTLEIQRTEQGDSAMYLCASSPPRGNQETQYFGPGTRLLVL.

The rearrangement uses TRBV14 and TRBJ2-7; 9 bases map to TRBD2. CDR1 is SGHDN and CDR2 is FVKESK in the germline V gene. J gave up 3 bases and V 2 bases, and 2 bases lay outside the gene matches. The CDR3 has 14 amino acids. The CDR3 DNA follows: TGTGCCAGCAGCCAAAGCGGGGGGATCTACGAGCAGTACTTC. This encodes CASSQSGGIYEQYF.

The rearrangement joins TRBV6-1 to TRBJ2-1, with 7 bases matching TRBD2. J lost 3 bases, V lost 3 bases, and 5 bases had no gene match. The germline V gene has CDR1 MNHNS and CDR2 SASEGT. CDR3 length: 15 amino acids. CDR3 region: CASSETGGYYNEQFF. Here the CDR3 DNA reads TGTGCCAGCAGTGAGACGGGGGGTTACTACAATGAGCAGTTCTTC.

V gene TRBV5-5 combines with J gene TRBJ1-3, with a weak D call TRBD1 (6 bases). The V and J ends lost 2 bases and 1 base respectively, with 13 bases between them. The CDR3 is 16 residues long. Germline-derived CDR1 and CDR2 are SGHKS and YYEKEE (reference sequence). The chain's CDR3 is CASSLNAQGSGNTIYF. The DNA for the CDR3 is TGTGCCAGCAGCTTAAACGCACAGGGTTCTGGAAACACCATATATTTT.

V and J are TRBV5-1 and TRBJ1-1; D ambiguous. The CDR3 runs 14 residues. Germline-derived CDR1 and CDR2 are SGHRS and YFSETQ. V was trimmed by 1 base and J by 2 bases, leaving 9 bases between them. The CDR3 protein is CASSLSGINTEAFF. The CDR3 nucleotides read TGCGCCAGCAGCTTGTCGGGGATAAACACTGAAGCTTTCTTT.

This rearrangement joins TRBV4-1 to TRBJ1-1; no clear D. V lost 8 bases and J lost 3, with 16 bases in between. CDR1 and CDR2 from the germline V gene are MGHRA and YSYEKL. The CDR3 consists of 14 residues. The chain's CDR3 is CASGVGLTDTEAFF. The CDR3 region has the DNA TGCGCCAGCGGCGTGGGGTTAACGGACACTGAAGCTTTCTTT.

This rearrangement joins TRBV15 to TRBJ1-1; D unresolved. The CDR3 is made up of 13 amino acids. V lost 8 bases and J lost 1, with 11 bases in between. Germline V gene sequence: CDR1 LNHNV, CDR2 YYDKDF (reference sequence). CDR3 sequence reads: CATAPAGNTEAFF. CDR3 in DNA: TGTGCCACCGCCCCGGCAGGGAACACTGAAGCTTTCTTT.

In regard to this clone: The identical CDR3 is also encoded by other nucleotide sequences in the sample. This chain joins TRBV19 and TRBJ2-7, with 7 bases lining up with TRBD1. Germline CDR1 reads LNHDA; CDR2 reads SQIVND (reference sequence). This CDR3 contains 13 residues. With 9 bases clipped from V and 2 bases from J, the junction kept 7 bases outside the gene matches. Here the CDR3 reads CASSPGQTYEQYF. The CDR3 DNA is TGTGCCAGCAGCCCGGGACAGACCTACGAGCAGTACTTC. Full variable domain (missing parts from reference TRBV19 and TRBJ2-7): DGGITQSPKYLFRKEGQNVTLSCEQNLNHDAMYWYRQDPGQGLRLIYYSQIVNDFQKGDIAEGYSVSREKKESFPLTVTSAQKNPTAFYLCASSPGQTYEQYFGPGTRLTVT.

The V call is TRBV7-8, the J call TRBJ1-1, with a possible D match to TRBD1 (5 bases). Germline V gene lookup returns CDR1 SGHVS and CDR2 FQNEAQ. Trimming removed 7 bases at V and 8 bases at J, with 23 bases between. The CDR3 sequence is 15 residues long. The CDR3 DNA is TGTGCCAGCACCTGGGGGGGGGAGGCCGCGAAGGAAGCTTTCTTT. It specifies CASTWGGEAAKEAFF.

This chain connects TRBV15 to TRBJ2-7; possibly TRBD1 for D (6 bases). The CDR3 has 18 residues. From germline, CDR1 is LNHNV and CDR2 YYDKDF (reference sequence). V lost 5 bases and J lost 3, with 26 bases in between. The chain's CDR3 is CATSPETISGTRGYEQYF. The CDR3 nucleotides are TGTGCCACCAGCCCCGAGACCATATCCGGGACACGAGGCTACGAGCAGTACTTC.

V gene TRBV9 combines with J gene TRBJ2-5; a possible D gene is TRBD2 (6 bases). This CDR3 has 12 amino acids. The V gene's germline CDR1 is SGDLS and CDR2 YYNGEE. V lost 3 bases and J lost 5, with 8 bases in between. In DNA form, the CDR3 reads TGTGCCAGCAGCGGGGGGGAGGAGACCCAGTACTTC. Translation gives CASSGGEETQYF.

The chain carries TRBV7-9 and TRBJ1-5; unclear D gene. Trimming left V 5 bases short and J 4 bases short, with 12 bases between. The length of the CDR3 is 14 residues. CDR1 is SEHNR and CDR2 is FQNEAQ in the germline V gene (reference sequence). CDR3: CASSLDGDNQPQHF. Here the CDR3 DNA reads TGTGCCAGCAGCCTGGACGGGGATAATCAGCCCCAGCATTTT.

V usage is TRBV5-6 and J usage is TRBJ2-5; D gene ambiguous. CDR1 and CDR2 from the germline V gene are SGHDT and YYEEEE. V was pared by 2 bases and J by 4 bases, with 9 bases between. This CDR3 is built from 13 residues. The CDR3 loop is CASSLGSGETQYF. The CDR3 coding sequence is TGTGCCAGCAGCTTAGGGTCTGGAGAGACCCAGTACTTC.

V and J are TRBV11-2 and TRBJ2-2; 8 bases are a match to TRBD2. Germline-derived CDR1 and CDR2 are SGHAT and FQNNGV. J gave up 3 bases and V 3 bases, and 3 bases lay outside the gene matches. The CDR3 loop spans 15 amino acids. CDR3 nucleotide sequence: TGTGCCAGCAGCTTTTGGCGGGGGGACACCGGGGAGCTGTTTTTT. It codes for CASSFWRGDTGELFF.

The chain has TRBV7-6 and TRBJ2-7; 7 bases map to TRBD2. The ends lost 6 bases at V and 0 bases at J; junction bases unmatched: 8. Germline CDR1 is SGHVS and CDR2 is FNYEAQ. The CDR3 totals 15 residues. The CDR3 coding sequence is TGTGCCAGCAGTCCTCTTCCGGGGGGCTCCTACGAGCAGTACTTC. Translating it yields CASSPLPGGSYEQYF. Variable domain in full (rest from reference TRBV7-6 and TRBJ2-7): GAGVSQSPRYKVTKRGQDVALRCDPISGHVSLYWYRQALGQGPEFLTYFNYEAQQDKSGLPNDRFSAERPEGSISTLTIQRTEQRDSAMYRCASSPLPGGSYEQYFGPGTRLTVT.

V is TRBV27 and J is TRBJ1-6; D gene uncertain. The CDR3 has 16 amino acids. V gave up 2 bases and J gave up 0 bases, with 8 bases separating them. Germline CDR1 MNHEY, CDR2 SMNVEV (reference sequence). CDR3 bases: TGTGCCAGCAGTTTAGGGGTGAGCTCCTATAATTCACCCCTCCACTTT. Its translation is CASSLGVSSYNSPLHF.

The rearrangement links TRBV15 to TRBJ1-1; 8 nucleotides match TRBD1. This CDR3 comprises 16 residues. The germline V gene encodes CDR1 LNHNV and CDR2 YYDKDF (reference sequence). V trimming: 1 base; J trimming: 0 bases; junction bases outside the gene matches: 4. DNA for the CDR3: TGTGCCACCAGCAGAGGACAGGGGATCATGAACACTGAAGCTTTCTTT. This gives the protein CATSRGQGIMNTEAFF.

The chain carries TRBV6-5 and TRBJ1-1, with 9 bases that match TRBD1. CDR1 is MNHEY, CDR2 SVGAGI, per germline. The CDR3 runs to 14 residues. Unmatched junction bases numbered 4, after V lost 2 bases and J lost 6 bases. The CDR3 sequence is CASSYNRGQAEAFF. The CDR3 DNA sequence: TGTGCCAGCAGTTACAACAGGGGGCAGGCTGAAGCTTTCTTT.

This clone is a singleton in its sample. This chain joins TRBV13 and TRBJ1-4, with a possible D match to TRBD1 (6 bases). Between the trimmed V and J ends, which lost 5 bases and 2 bases, there was a span of 12 bases. Germline loops: CDR1 PRHDT, CDR2 FYEKMQ (reference sequence). This CDR3 is built from 15 residues. CDR3 DNA: TGTGCCAGCAGCAATCAACAGGGCACTAATGAAAAACTGTTTTTT. Translating gives CASSNQQGTNEKLFF.

This chain uses TRBV7-2 with TRBJ2-6; D assignment may be TRBD1 or TRBD2 (6 bases each). This CDR3 spans 18 amino acids. V was cut by 5 bases and J by 0 bases, with 17 bases left in between. The germline gives CDR1 SGHTA, CDR2 FQGNSA. DNA for the CDR3: TGTGCCAGCAGCCTACGAACGGGGGCCCCCTCTGGGGCCAACGTCCTGACTTTC. Its protein product is CASSLRTGAPSGANVLTF.

In this sample, this clone turned up once. The V and J genes are TRBV11-2 and TRBJ2-5; 13 positions agree with TRBD2. This CDR3 is built from 18 residues. V lost 1 base, J lost 7 bases, and 12 bases stayed unmatched. CDR1 SGHAT and CDR2 FQNNGV come from the germline V gene. CDR3 in amino acids: CASSLGTGTSGDGATQYF. The CDR3 bases are TGTGCCAGCAGCTTAGGAACCGGGACTAGCGGGGACGGAGCGACCCAGTACTTC.

This clone was seen only once. The sample holds other DNA sequences that translate to the same CDR3. The rearrangement uses TRBV19 and TRBJ1-1; D remains unclear. From germline, CDR1 is LNHDA and CDR2 SQIVND (reference sequence). This CDR3 is built from 11 residues. With 3 bases removed from V and 8 bases from J, the gap between germline ends came to 7 bases. CDR3 sequence: CASSIGAEAFF. In nucleotides, the CDR3 is TGTGCCAGTAGTATCGGTGCCGAAGCTTTCTTT.